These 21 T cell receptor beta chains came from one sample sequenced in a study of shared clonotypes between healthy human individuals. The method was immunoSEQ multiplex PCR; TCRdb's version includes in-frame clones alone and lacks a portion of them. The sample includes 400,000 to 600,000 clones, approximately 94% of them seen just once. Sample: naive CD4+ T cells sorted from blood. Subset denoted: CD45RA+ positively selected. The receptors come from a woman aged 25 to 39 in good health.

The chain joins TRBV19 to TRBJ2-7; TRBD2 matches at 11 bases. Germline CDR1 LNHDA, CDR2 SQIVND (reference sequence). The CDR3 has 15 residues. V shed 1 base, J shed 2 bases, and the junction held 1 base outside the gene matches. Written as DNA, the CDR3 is TGTGCCAGTAGTATAGTGACTAGCGGGACCTACGAGCAGTACTTC. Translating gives CASSIVTSGTYEQYF.

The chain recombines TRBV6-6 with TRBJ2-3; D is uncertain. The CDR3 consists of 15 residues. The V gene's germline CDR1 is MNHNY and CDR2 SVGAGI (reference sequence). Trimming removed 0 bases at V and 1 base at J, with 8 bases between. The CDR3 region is CASSYSSRRTDTQYF. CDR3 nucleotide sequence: TGTGCCAGCAGTTACTCGAGCCGCCGCACAGATACGCAGTATTTT.

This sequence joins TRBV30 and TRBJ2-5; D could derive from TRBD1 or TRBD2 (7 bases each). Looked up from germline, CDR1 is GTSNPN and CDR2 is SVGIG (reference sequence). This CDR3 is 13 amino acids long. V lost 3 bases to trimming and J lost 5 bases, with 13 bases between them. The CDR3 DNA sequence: TGTGCCTGGAGGGGAGGGGGCAGGGAGACCCAGTACTTC. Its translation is CAWRGGGRETQYF. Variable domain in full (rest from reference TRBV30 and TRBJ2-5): SQTIHQWPATLVQPVGSPLSLECTVEGTSNPNLYWYRQAAGRGLQLLFYSVGIGQISSEVPQNLSASRPQDRQFILSSKKLLLSDSGFYLCAWRGGGRETQYFGPGTRLLVL.

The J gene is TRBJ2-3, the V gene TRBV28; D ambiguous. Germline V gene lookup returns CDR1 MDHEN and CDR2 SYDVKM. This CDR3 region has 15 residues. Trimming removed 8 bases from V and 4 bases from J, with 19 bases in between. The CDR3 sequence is CASRPLYSVPDTQYF. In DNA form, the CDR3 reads TGTGCCAGCCGCCCGTTGTATTCGGTACCAGATACGCAGTATTTT.

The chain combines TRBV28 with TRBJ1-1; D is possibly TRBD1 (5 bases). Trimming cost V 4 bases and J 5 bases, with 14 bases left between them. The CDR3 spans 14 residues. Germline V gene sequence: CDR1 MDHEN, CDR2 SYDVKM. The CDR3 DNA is TGTGCCAGCAGTTCACGCAGGGCTTTTACTGAAGCTTTCTTT. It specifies CASSSRRAFTEAFF. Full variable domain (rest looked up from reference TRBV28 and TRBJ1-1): DVKVTQSSRYLVKRTGEKVFLECVQDMDHENMFWYRQDPGLGLRLIYFSYDVKMKEKGDIPEGYSVSREKKERFSLILESASTNQTSMYLCASSSRRAFTEAFFGQGTRLTVV.

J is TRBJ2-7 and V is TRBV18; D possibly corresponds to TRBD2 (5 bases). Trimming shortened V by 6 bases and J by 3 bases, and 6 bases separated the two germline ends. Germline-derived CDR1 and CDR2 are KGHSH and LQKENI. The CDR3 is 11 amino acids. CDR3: CASSSGYEQYF. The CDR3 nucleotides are TGTGCCAGCTCGAGCGGCTACGAGCAGTACTTC.

The DNA for the CDR3 is TGTGCCAGCAGCCAAAGGGGAAGGACTAATGAAAAACTGTTTTTT. It yields the protein CASSQRGRTNEKLFF. The chain employs TRBV7-8 and TRBJ1-4; TRBD1 might be the D (5 bases). This CDR3 is 15 amino acids long. CDR1 and CDR2 (germline): SGHVS, FQNEAQ. The V end lost 5 bases, the J end lost 2 bases, and 12 bases lay between the germline ends.

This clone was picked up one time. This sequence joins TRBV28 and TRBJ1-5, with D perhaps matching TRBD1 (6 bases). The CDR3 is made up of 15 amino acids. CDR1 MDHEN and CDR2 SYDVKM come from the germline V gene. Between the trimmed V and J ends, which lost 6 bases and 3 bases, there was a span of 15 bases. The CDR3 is CASRLEGQLNQPQHF. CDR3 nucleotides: TGTGCCAGCAGGCTAGAAGGACAGCTCAATCAGCCCCAGCATTTT.

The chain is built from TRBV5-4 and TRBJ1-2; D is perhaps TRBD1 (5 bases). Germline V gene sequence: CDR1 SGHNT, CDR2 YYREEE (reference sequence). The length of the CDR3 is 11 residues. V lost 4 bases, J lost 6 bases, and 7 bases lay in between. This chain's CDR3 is CASSRGDGYTF. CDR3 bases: TGTGCCAGCAGCAGGGGCGATGGCTACACCTTC.

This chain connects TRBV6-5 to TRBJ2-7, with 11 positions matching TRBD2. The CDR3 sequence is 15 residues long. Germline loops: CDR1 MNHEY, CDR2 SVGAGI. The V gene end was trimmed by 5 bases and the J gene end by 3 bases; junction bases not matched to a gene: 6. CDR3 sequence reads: CASSKTGTSGYEQYF. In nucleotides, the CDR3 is TGTGCCAGCAGTAAAACCGGGACTAGCGGCTACGAGCAGTACTTC.

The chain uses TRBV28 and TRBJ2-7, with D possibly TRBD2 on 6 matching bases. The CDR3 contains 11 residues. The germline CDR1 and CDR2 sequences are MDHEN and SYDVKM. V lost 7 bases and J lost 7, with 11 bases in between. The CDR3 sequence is CASNGSEEQYF. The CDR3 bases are TGTGCCAGCAACGGGAGTGAGGAGCAGTACTTC.

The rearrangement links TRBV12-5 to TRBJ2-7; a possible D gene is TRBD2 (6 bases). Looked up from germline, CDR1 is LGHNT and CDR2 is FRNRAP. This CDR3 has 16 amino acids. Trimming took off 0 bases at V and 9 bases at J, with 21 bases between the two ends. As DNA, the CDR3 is TGTGCTAGTGGTTTGGTCTTCCGGGACTCTCCCTTGGCGCAGTACTTC. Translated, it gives CASGLVFRDSPLAQYF.

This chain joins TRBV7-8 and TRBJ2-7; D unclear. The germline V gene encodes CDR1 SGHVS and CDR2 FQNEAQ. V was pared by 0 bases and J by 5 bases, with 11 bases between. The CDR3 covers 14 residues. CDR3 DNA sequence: TGTGCCAGCAGCTTAGCGCTGGTAAGGGACGAGCAGTACTTC. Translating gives CASSLALVRDEQYF.

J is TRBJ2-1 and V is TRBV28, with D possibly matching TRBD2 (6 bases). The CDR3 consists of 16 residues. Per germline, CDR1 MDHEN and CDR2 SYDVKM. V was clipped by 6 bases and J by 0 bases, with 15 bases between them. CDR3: CASREGGDSSYNEQFF. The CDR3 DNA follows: TGTGCCAGCAGGGAGGGAGGAGACAGCTCCTACAATGAGCAGTTCTTC.

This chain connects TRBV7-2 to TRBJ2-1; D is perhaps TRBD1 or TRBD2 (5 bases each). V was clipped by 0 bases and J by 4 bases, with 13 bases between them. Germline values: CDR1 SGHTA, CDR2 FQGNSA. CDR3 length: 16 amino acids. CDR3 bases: TGTGCCAGCAGCTTAGCGTTGGGGGTCGGGTACAATGAGCAGTTCTTC. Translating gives CASSLALGVGYNEQFF.

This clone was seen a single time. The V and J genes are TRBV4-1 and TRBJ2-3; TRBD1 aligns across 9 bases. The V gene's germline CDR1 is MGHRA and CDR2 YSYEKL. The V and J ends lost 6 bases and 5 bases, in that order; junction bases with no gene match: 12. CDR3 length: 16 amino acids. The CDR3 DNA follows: TGCGCCAGCAGTGCAGCAGGACAGGGGCATGGAGATACGCAGTATTTT. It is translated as CASSAAGQGHGDTQYF.

CDR3 coding DNA: TGTGCCACCAGCAGAGATCTGCTGGAGATTAACTATGGCTACACCTTC. It translates to CATSRDLLEINYGYTF. V gene TRBV15 combines with J gene TRBJ1-2; D is unresolved. There are 16 residues in the CDR3. Germline lookup yields CDR1 LNHNV and CDR2 YYDKDF (reference sequence). The germline V and J ends were trimmed by 0 bases and 1 base, with 12 bases remaining between them.

The CDR3: CASSAIASLSYEQYF. The CDR3 DNA is TGTGCCAGCAGCGCAATAGCATCTCTATCCTACGAGCAGTACTTC. This chain joins TRBV7-9 and TRBJ2-7; D is ambiguous. V lost 5 bases and J 1 base, leaving 15 bases between the germline ends. This CDR3 is built from 15 residues. Looked up from germline, CDR1 is SEHNR and CDR2 is FQNEAQ (reference sequence). The full variable domain, completed using reference TRBV7-9 and TRBJ2-7, is DTGVSQNPRHKITKRGQNVTFRCDPISEHNRLYWYRQTLGQGPEFLTYFQNEAQLEKSRLLSDRFSAERPKGSFSTLEIQRTEQGDSAMYLCASSAIASLSYEQYFGPGTRLTVT.

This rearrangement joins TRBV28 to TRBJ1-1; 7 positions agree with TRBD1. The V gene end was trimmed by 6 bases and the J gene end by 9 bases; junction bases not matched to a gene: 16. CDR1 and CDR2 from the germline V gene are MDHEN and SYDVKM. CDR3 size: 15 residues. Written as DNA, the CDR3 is TGTGCCAGCAGAGATCTGACAGGGAGATATTATAAAGCTTTCTTT. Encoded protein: CASRDLTGRYYKAFF.

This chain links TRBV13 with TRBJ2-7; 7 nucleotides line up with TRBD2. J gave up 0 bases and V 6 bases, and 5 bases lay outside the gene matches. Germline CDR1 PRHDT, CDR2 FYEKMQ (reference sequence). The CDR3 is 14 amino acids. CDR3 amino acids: CASSSSGSSYEQYF. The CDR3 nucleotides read TGTGCCAGCAGTTCTAGCGGAAGCTCCTACGAGCAGTACTTC. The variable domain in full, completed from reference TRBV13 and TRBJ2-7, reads AAGVIQSPRHLIKEKRETATLKCYPIPRHDTVYWYQQGPGQDPQFLISFYEKMQSDKGSIPDRFSAQQFSDYHSELNMSSLELGDSALYFCASSSSGSSYEQYFGPGTRLTVT.

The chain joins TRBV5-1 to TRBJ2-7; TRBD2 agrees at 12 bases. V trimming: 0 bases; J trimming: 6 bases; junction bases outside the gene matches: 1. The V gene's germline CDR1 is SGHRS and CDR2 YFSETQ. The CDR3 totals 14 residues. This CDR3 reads CASSLGTSGTEQYF. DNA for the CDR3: TGCGCCAGCAGCTTGGGGACTAGCGGGACCGAGCAGTACTTC.